This entry is about one TCR beta chain. This sample was taken from a study of blood T cell repertoires in COVID-19. Measured with immunoSEQ multiplex PCR; TCRdb has only the in-frame clones, and not every one. The sample lists 250,000 to 350,000 clones; approximately 84% were seen once. The CDR3 extends over 13 amino acids. The germline CDR1 and CDR2 sequences are SGHNT and YYREEE (reference sequence). With V trimmed by 4 bases and J by 6 bases, 5 bases remained unmatched. The sequence derives from a human donor with COVID-19, enrolled during active disease. The donor label of this sample is uncertain. The V and J genes are TRBV5-4 and TRBJ1-1; 8 bases map to TRBD1. Sequenced sample: peripheral blood. The CDR3 region has the DNA TGTGCCAGCAGCCGACAGGGGTGGGCTGAAGCTTTCTTT. Translated: CASSRQGWAEAFF.